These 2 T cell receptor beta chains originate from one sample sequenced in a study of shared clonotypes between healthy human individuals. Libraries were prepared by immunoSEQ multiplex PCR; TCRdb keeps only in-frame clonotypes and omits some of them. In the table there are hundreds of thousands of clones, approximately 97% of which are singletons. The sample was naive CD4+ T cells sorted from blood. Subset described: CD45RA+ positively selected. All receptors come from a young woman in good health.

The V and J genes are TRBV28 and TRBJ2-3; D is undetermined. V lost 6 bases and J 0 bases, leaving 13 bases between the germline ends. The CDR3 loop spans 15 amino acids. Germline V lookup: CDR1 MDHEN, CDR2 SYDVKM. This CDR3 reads CASSYRRSSTDTQYF. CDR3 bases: TGTGCCAGCAGCTACAGACGTTCTAGCACAGATACGCAGTATTTT.

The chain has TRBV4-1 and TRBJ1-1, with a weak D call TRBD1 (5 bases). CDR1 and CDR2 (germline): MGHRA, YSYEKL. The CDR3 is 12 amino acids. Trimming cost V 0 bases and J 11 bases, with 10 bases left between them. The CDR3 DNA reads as TGCGCCAGCAGCCAAGATGGGGGGGTGGCTTTCTTT. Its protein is CASSQDGGVAFF.